Each of the 24 T cell receptor beta chains below was sequenced from the same sample in a study of shared clonotypes between healthy human individuals. Naive CD8 isolation took CD45RO-negative cells positively selected for CCR7 and excluded terminally differentiated effector memory CD45RA+ cells. The protocol was immunoSEQ multiplex PCR, while the TCRdb copy is restricted to in-frame clones and leaves out a portion. The table lists about 2.2 million clones, 85% to 95% of them singletons, with approximately 1.7% in the top ten. Input material: naive CD8+ T cells from PBMCs. All receptors come from a man between 18 and 29 years old in good health. Some clones in this sample may be carry-over from other donors' samples.

The chain has TRBV27 and TRBJ1-1; the D gene is possibly TRBD1 (6 bases). This CDR3 has 17 amino acids. V was cut by 5 bases and J by 3 bases, with 22 bases left in between. From germline, CDR1 is MNHEY and CDR2 SMNVEV (reference sequence). The CDR3 DNA follows: TGTGCCAGCAGTCTCCGACTCCTACAGGGCTTGGACACTGAAGCTTTCTTT. Its translation: CASSLRLLQGLDTEAFF.

The rearrangement uses TRBV28 and TRBJ2-3; 8 bases align to TRBD2. The V gene end was trimmed by 8 bases and the J gene end by 6 bases; junction bases not matched to a gene: 16. Looked up from germline, CDR1 is MDHEN and CDR2 is SYDVKM. The CDR3 loop spans 16 amino acids. The CDR3 sequence is CASPPGVSGAHDTQYF. The CDR3 bases are TGTGCCAGCCCACCTGGGGTTAGCGGGGCCCACGATACGCAGTATTTT.

The chain recombines TRBV6-5 with TRBJ2-7; tentative D call: TRBD1 (6 bases). Trimming shortened V by 2 bases and J by 2 bases, and 16 bases separated the two germline ends. The germline CDR1 and CDR2 sequences are MNHEY and SVGAGI. This CDR3 has 16 amino acids. CDR3 protein: CASSYGPWDTTYEQYF. The CDR3 DNA reads as TGTGCCAGCAGTTACGGACCCTGGGACACGACCTACGAGCAGTACTTC.

In regard to this clone: Other DNA sequences from this sample encode an identical CDR3 as well. V and J are TRBV6-5 and TRBJ2-1; 7 nucleotides agree with TRBD1. V gave up 5 bases and J gave up 5 bases; unmatched junction bases: 3. The germline V gene encodes CDR1 MNHEY and CDR2 SVGAGI. CDR3 size: 13 residues. The CDR3 bases are TGTGCCAGCAGTCGTGACAGGGACAATGAGCAGTTCTTC. Translating it yields CASSRDRDNEQFF.

The chain carries TRBV7-8 and TRBJ2-2; D is uncertain. The ends were cut back, 3 bases at V and 7 bases at J, with 9 bases in the middle. Germline loops: CDR1 SGHVS, CDR2 FQNEAQ. The CDR3 has 13 amino acids. CDR3: CASSFLPVGELFF. In DNA form, the CDR3 reads TGTGCCAGCAGCTTTCTTCCGGTCGGGGAGCTGTTTTTT.

The rearrangement links TRBV27 to TRBJ1-2; D gene unclear. V dropped 2 bases and J dropped 4 bases, with 14 bases sitting between them. Germline CDR1 is MNHEY and CDR2 is SMNVEV (reference sequence). The length of the CDR3 is 15 residues. The CDR3 loop reads CASSLRATSGYGYTF. CDR3 DNA sequence: TGTGCCAGCAGTTTAAGGGCAACCTCTGGCTATGGCTACACCTTC.

This chain links TRBV29-1 with TRBJ2-2; D is uncertain. From germline, CDR1 is SQVTM and CDR2 ANQGSEA. The V and J ends lost 7 bases and 3 bases respectively, with 6 bases between them. The CDR3 is 11 amino acids. Here the CDR3 reads CSGADTGELFF. DNA of the CDR3: TGCAGCGGGGCGGACACCGGGGAGCTGTTTTTT.

The chain recombines TRBV30 with TRBJ2-3; 7 bases line up with TRBD2. Trimming removed 3 bases from V and 1 base from J; junction bases left unmatched: 10. The CDR3 covers 16 residues. In germline, CDR1 is GTSNPN, CDR2 SVGIG (reference sequence). The CDR3 nucleotides read TGTGCCTGGAGCGACCTAGCGGTGGCGGGCACAGATACGCAGTATTTT. Translating it yields CAWSDLAVAGTDTQYF.

The chain links TRBV28 to TRBJ2-7; the match to TRBD2 covers 8 bases. This CDR3 has 16 residues. Trimming removed 4 bases from V and 3 bases from J; junction bases left unmatched: 11. Germline lookup yields CDR1 MDHEN and CDR2 SYDVKM. The CDR3 DNA follows: TGTGCCAGCAGTTGGGGGGGCGGGAGGTTTCGCTACGAGCAGTACTTC. As protein: CASSWGGGRFRYEQYF. The full variable domain, rest sourced from reference TRBV28 and TRBJ2-7, is DVKVTQSSRYLVKRTGEKVFLECVQDMDHENMFWYRQDPGLGLRLIYFSYDVKMKEKGDIPEGYSVSREKKERFSLILESASTNQTSMYLCASSWGGGRFRYEQYFGPGTRLTVT.

The J gene is TRBJ2-5, the V gene TRBV4-3; D unresolved. The CDR3 consists of 15 residues. In germline, CDR1 is LGHNA, CDR2 YSLEER. The V and J ends lost 1 base and 2 bases respectively, with 11 bases between them. In nucleotides, the CDR3 is TGCGCCAGCAGCCAAGGAGTGGCTGTTCAAGAGACCCAGTACTTC. Its protein is CASSQGVAVQETQYF.

This clone was recorded once. The rearrangement joins TRBV7-2 to TRBJ2-1; D possibly corresponds to TRBD2 (5 bases). V lost 8 bases, J lost 1 base, and 12 bases lay in between. This CDR3 contains 14 residues. Germline CDR1 SGHTA, CDR2 FQGNSA. CDR3 DNA: TGTGCCAGCCGGACTGGATTTTCCTACAATGAGCAGTTCTTC. It is translated as CASRTGFSYNEQFF.

Remarks on this clone: Distinct nucleotide sequences in the sample also encode this CDR3. The chain joins TRBV27 to TRBJ1-5; 7 nucleotides align to TRBD1. CDR3 length: 14 amino acids. Trimming removed 4 bases from V and 4 bases from J; junction bases left unmatched: 4. The germline V gene encodes CDR1 MNHEY and CDR2 SMNVEV (reference sequence). The CDR3 DNA reads as TGTGCCAGCAGTTACAGGGGACCGAATCAGCCCCAGCATTTT. This encodes CASSYRGPNQPQHF.

Comment on this clone: The sample holds other DNA sequences that translate to the same CDR3. The chain employs TRBV7-9 and TRBJ2-7, with D possibly being TRBD1 or TRBD2 (5 bases each). This CDR3 spans 14 amino acids. V was pared by 0 bases and J by 3 bases, with 9 bases between. Germline CDR1 is SEHNR and CDR2 is FQNEAQ (reference sequence). The CDR3 here is CASSLAGTVYEQYF. The CDR3 DNA sequence: TGTGCCAGCAGCTTAGCAGGGACGGTCTACGAGCAGTACTTC.

The chain couples TRBV7-2 to TRBJ1-2, with unresolved D. Trimming cost V 5 bases and J 2 bases, with 27 bases left between them. The germline CDR1 and CDR2 sequences are SGHTA and FQGNSA. The CDR3 covers 19 residues. CDR3 bases: TGTGCCAGCAGCCCGTCCCCTTACACCGAAGGAGGGTCCAACTATGGCTACACCTTC. Amino acids: CASSPSPYTEGGSNYGYTF.

The gene calls are TRBV7-9 and TRBJ2-7; D may be TRBD1 (6 bases). The germline gives CDR1 SEHNR, CDR2 FQNEAQ (reference sequence). This CDR3 has 15 amino acids. Between the trimmed V and J ends, which lost 5 bases and 0 bases, there was a span of 14 bases. The CDR3 sequence is CASSEKGERSYEQYF. In DNA, the CDR3 is TGTGCCAGCAGCGAGAAGGGGGAACGCTCCTACGAGCAGTACTTC.

The chain employs TRBV5-5 and TRBJ2-7, with D unresolved. Germline values: CDR1 SGHKS, CDR2 YYEKEE (reference sequence). The CDR3 consists of 14 residues. V was cut by 0 bases and J by 7 bases, with 14 bases left in between. The DNA of the CDR3 is TGTGCCAGCAGCTTGGGTCAGCCGCCACTAGAGCAGTACTTC. It codes for CASSLGQPPLEQYF.

CDR3: CASSSNERVGDGDTQYF. The CDR3 DNA sequence: TGTGCCAGCAGCTCGAACGAGAGGGTAGGGGATGGAGATACGCAGTATTTT. V usage is TRBV7-9 and J usage is TRBJ2-3; D may be TRBD1 or TRBD2 (5 bases each). The germline V gene has CDR1 SEHNR and CDR2 FQNEAQ (reference sequence). Deletions cut 4 bases from V and 5 bases from J, with 22 bases between. This CDR3 spans 17 amino acids.

This chain connects TRBV27 to TRBJ2-1, with a possible D match to TRBD2 (6 bases). The CDR3 is made up of 13 amino acids. Trimming stripped 0 bases from V and 11 bases from J, with 11 bases between. Looked up from germline, CDR1 is MNHEY and CDR2 is SMNVEV (reference sequence). DNA of the CDR3: TGTGCCAGCAGTTTATCTTCCGCGGGAAAGCAGTTCTTC. Amino acids: CASSLSSAGKQFF.

The rearrangement links TRBV19 to TRBJ1-1, with TRBD1 as a possible D gene (6 bases). The CDR3 contains 13 residues. Trimming took 9 bases from V and 4 from J, leaving 15 bases between them. Per germline, CDR1 LNHDA and CDR2 SQIVND (reference sequence). In DNA form, the CDR3 reads TGTGCCAGCACGGGGGCTTCGGGCACTGAAGCTTTCTTT. Its protein product is CASTGASGTEAFF. The full variable domain, rest sourced from reference TRBV19 and TRBJ1-1, is DGGITQSPKYLFRKEGQNVTLSCEQNLNHDAMYWYRQDPGQGLRLIYYSQIVNDFQKGDIAEGYSVSREKKESFPLTVTSAQKNPTAFYLCASTGASGTEAFFGQGTRLTVV.

To note about this clone: Other DNA sequences in the same sample also yield this CDR3. This chain links TRBV27 with TRBJ2-6, with no clear D. Trimming removed 1 base from V and 3 bases from J, with 4 bases in between. Germline V lookup: CDR1 MNHEY, CDR2 SMNVEV (reference sequence). The CDR3 has 14 amino acids. The CDR3 sequence: CASSLLGGANVLTF. Written as DNA, the CDR3 is TGTGCCAGCAGTTTATTGGGTGGGGCCAACGTCCTGACTTTC.

This chain connects TRBV5-1 to TRBJ1-1, with 9 bases aligning to TRBD1. The germline gives CDR1 SGHRS, CDR2 YFSETQ. V trimming: 1 base; J trimming: 1 base; junction bases outside the gene matches: 11. This CDR3 is built from 18 residues. As DNA, the CDR3 is TGCGCCAGCAGCTTGCTACCCCGGGACAGGGTAGAGAACACTGAAGCTTTCTTT. It specifies CASSLLPRDRVENTEAFF.

This rearrangement joins TRBV7-8 to TRBJ1-1; maybe TRBD1 (6 bases). The CDR3 runs to 13 residues. CDR1 SGHVS and CDR2 FQNEAQ come from the germline V gene. V lost 5 bases, J lost 10 bases, and 17 bases lay in between. As DNA, the CDR3 is TGTGCCAGCAGCCTCGGGGGGGGCTATATAGCTTTCTTT. Encoded protein: CASSLGGGYIAFF.

The CDR3 DNA follows: TGTGCCAGCGCCTCGGAGTATAGCAATCAGCCCCAGCATTTT. It is translated as CASASEYSNQPQHF. V gene TRBV19 combines with J gene TRBJ1-5; D remains unclear. The V gene lost 9 bases and the J gene lost 0 bases, with 12 bases spanning the gap. Germline-derived CDR1 and CDR2 are LNHDA and SQIVND (reference sequence). CDR3 length equals 14 residues.

Comment on this clone: Possible read error: a much larger clone is one base away. The same CDR3 is also encoded by other DNA sequences in this sample. This chain joins TRBV27 and TRBJ2-7; D gene ambiguous. The germline V gene has CDR1 MNHEY and CDR2 SMNVEV (reference sequence). The CDR3 spans 13 residues. The ends were cut back, 3 bases at V and 2 bases at J, with 8 bases in the middle. The CDR3 DNA reads TGTGCCAGCAGTTTGGGCAGCCCCTACGAGCAGTACTTC. It codes for CASSLGSPYEQYF.